The text below deals with one T cell receptor (beta chain). This receptor's antigen is unknown. It has no much larger one-base neighbor in the sample; base qualities were not kept. The sample belongs to a study of blood T cell repertoires in COVID-19 (dated by TCRdb to about 2020). Some background on the complete study: Collaborator samples came from the United States, Italy and Spain and covered acute and convalescent phases of COVID-19. Samples came from the ongoing ImmuneRACE study (first 160 participants) plus 1,254 subjects from 6 global collaborators. Sample metadata almost always included a de-identified subject ID, COVID-19 status, age in years and sex. Where available, HLA class I and class II types were taken from metadata supplied by the sample provider and were not determined by assay-based typing. The repertoires were released in a freely available public database intended as a resource for research on the immune response to SARS-CoV-2. The material from the prospective study consisted of cDNA or gDNA derived from T cells, B-cell-depleted T cells, or PBMCs. Subjects who had been exposed to COVID-19, were actively infected with it, or had recovered from it provided the deeply sampled blood TCRbeta repertoires that made up the dataset.

TCRbeta CDR3 regions were amplified from genomic DNA using the immunoSEQ Assay, a bias-controlled multiplex PCR. The authors' pipeline ran thus. The number of nucleated cells in each sample was estimated by amplification of reference gene primers within the assay. To quantify the absolute abundance of each unique TCRbeta CDR3 rearrangement, sequence reads were collapsed and filtered. For each sample, productive Simpson clonality was calculated by taking the square root of Simpson's diversity index across productive rearrangements. TCRdb mirrors the immuneACCESS table, restricted to in-frame sequences. Some clones are absent from its copies; in checked studies, under half trace to an unresolved V gene, and the reason for the others is unknown. V, J and clone size were drawn from that table, and D and trimming were deduced from the DNA. For this sample there are 200,000 to 300,000 clones; around four fifths appear just once. The top ten hold around 4.2% of the sample.

Results and caveats for the whole study, not just this receptor: The amount of clinical and demographic metadata varied by source and participant and was provided uncurated.

Each collaborating institution followed its own protocols to collect whole blood in K2EDTA tubes. Collaborator samples were shipped for TCRbeta analysis as frozen whole blood, isolated PBMCs, or DNA extracted from either sample type. The sequenced material came from peripheral blood. The TCR originated in a man aged 55 to 70 with acute or convalescent COVID-19.

This receptor carries the CDR3 CASSLFAGLEYEQFF. The nucleotide sequence reads as follows: TGTGCCAGCAGCTTATTCGCGGGACTAGAGTATGAGCAGTTCTTC. The chain couples TRBV11-3 to TRBJ2-1; 8 central bases correspond to TRBD2. CDR1 and CDR2, looked up from the germline V gene, are SGHNT and YENEEA. The CDR3 sequence holds 15 residues, the cysteine and phenylalanine included. The sequence is cut down to CDR3 DNA, 45 bases in frame from base 1. The junction shows trimming of 2 bases on V and 8 bases on J, and the gene matches do not reach 8 bases of it.